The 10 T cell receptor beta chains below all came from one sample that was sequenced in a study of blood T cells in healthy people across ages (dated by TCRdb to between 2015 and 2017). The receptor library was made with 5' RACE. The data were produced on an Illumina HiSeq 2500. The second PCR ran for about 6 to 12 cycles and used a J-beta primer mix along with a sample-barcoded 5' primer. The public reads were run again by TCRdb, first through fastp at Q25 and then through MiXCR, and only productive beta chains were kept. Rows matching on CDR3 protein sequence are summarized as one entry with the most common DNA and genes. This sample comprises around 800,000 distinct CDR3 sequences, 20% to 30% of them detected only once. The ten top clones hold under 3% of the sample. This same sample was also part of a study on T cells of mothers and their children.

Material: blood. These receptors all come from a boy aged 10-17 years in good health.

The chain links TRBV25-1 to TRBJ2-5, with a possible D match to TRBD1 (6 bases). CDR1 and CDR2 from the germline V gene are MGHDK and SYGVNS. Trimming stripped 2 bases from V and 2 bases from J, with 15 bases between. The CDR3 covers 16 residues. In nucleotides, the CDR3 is TGTGCCAGCAGTGAACTTTTTGCGACAGGTCAAGAGACCCAGTACTTC. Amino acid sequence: CASSELFATGQETQYF.

DNA for the CDR3: TGCGCCAGCAGCTTGATGGACAGGGGCACTGAAGCTTTCTTT. Its translation is CASSLMDRGTEAFF. The chain carries TRBV5-1 and TRBJ1-1, with TRBD1 identical over 9 bases. The trim removed 1 base at V and 4 bases at J, leaving 2 bases unmatched. The CDR3 has 14 amino acids. Per the germline V gene, CDR1 is SGHRS and CDR2 is YFSETQ. The full variable domain, rest sourced from reference TRBV5-1 and TRBJ1-1, is KAGVTQTPRYLIKTRGQQVTLSCSPISGHRSVSWYQQTPGQGLQFLFEYFSETQRNKGNFPGRFSGRQFSNSRSEMNVSTLELGDSALYLCASSLMDRGTEAFFGQGTRLTVV.

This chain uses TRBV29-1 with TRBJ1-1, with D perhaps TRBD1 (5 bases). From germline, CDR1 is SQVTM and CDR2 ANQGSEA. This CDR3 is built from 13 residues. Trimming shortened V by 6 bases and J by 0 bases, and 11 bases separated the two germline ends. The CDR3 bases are TGCAGCGTCGGCCTACAGGTGAACACTGAAGCTTTCTTT. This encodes CSVGLQVNTEAFF.

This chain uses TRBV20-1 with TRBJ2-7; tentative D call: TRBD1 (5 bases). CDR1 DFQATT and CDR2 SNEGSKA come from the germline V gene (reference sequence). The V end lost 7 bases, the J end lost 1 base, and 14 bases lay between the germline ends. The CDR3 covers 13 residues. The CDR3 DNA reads TGCAGTGGCTGGGGCAGGGAATCCTACGAGCAGTACTTC. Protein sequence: CSGWGRESYEQYF.

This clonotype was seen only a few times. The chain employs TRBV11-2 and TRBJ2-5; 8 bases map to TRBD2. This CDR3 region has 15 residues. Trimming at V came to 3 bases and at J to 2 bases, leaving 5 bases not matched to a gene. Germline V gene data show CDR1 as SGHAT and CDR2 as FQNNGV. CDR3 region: CASSLGTSPQETQYF. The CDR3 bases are TGTGCCAGCAGCTTGGGGACTAGTCCGCAAGAGACCCAGTACTTC. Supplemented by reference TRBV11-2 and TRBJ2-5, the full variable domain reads EAGVAQSPRYKIIEKRQSVAFWCNPISGHATLYWYQQILGQGPKLLIQFQNNGVVDDSQLPKDRFSAERLKGVDSTLKIQPAKLEDSAVYLCASSLGTSPQETQYFGPGTRLLVL.

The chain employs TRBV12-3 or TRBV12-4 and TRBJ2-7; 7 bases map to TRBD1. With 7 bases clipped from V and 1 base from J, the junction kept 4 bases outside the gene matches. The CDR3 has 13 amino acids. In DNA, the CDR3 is TGTGCCAGCACGGCAGGGGGATCCTACGAGCAGTACTTC. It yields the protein CASTAGGSYEQYF.

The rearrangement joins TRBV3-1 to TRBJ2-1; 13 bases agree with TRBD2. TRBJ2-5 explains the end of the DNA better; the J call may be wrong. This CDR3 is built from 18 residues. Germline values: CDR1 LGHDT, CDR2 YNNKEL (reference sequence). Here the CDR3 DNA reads TGTGCCAGCAGCCAAACCCTGACTAGCGGGGGGCCGGGAGAGACCCAGTACTTC. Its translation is CASSQTLTSGGPGETQYF.

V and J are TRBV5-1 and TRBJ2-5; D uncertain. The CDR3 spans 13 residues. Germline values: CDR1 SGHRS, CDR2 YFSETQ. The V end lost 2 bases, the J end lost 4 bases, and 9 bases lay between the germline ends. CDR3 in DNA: TGCGCCAGCAGCTTAGGGTTAACAGAGACCCAGTACTTC. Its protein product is CASSLGLTETQYF.

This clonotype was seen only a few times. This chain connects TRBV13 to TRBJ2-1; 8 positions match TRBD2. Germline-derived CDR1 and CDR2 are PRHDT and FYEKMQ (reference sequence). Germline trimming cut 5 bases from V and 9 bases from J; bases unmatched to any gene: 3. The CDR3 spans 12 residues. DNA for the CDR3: TGTGCCAGCAGCACGACTAGCGCTGAGCAGTTCTTC. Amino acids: CASSTTSAEQFF.

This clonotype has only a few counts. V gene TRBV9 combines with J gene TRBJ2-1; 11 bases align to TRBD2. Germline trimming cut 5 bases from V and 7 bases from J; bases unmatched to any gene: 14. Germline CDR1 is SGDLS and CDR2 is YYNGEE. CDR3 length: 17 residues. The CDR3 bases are TGTGCCAGCAGTGATCTAGCGGGGGGCCGGGGTGGGAATGAGCAGTTCTTC. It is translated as CASSDLAGGRGGNEQFF.